The T cell receptor (beta chain) under discussion was sequenced for a study of shared clonotypes between healthy human individuals. Looking at the study overall: Serving as donors were a couple of women and three men, whose ages spanned 18 to 49.

Several immunoSEQ 96-well plates shared each subset's DNA, each plate a replicate. Replicate PCRs from sorted subsets contained about 200 ng DNA, which is around 30,000 T cell genomes. The method was immunoSEQ multiplex PCR; TCRdb's version includes in-frame clones alone and lacks a portion of them. The sample includes hundreds of thousands of clones, about three quarters seen only once; the top ten take around 1.8%. In regard to this clone: Antigen specificity is unknown.

Study-wide findings and caveats: Specimens sampled were limited to blood, with tissue repertoires likely differing.

This CDR3 contains 15 residues. The trim removed 4 bases at V and 2 bases at J, leaving 5 bases unmatched. Germline V CDR1 and CDR2: SGHTA, FQGNSA. Sequences were obtained from memory CD4+ T cells sorted from blood. Subset: CD45RA-negative fraction. The TCR sequence derives from a woman younger than 45 in good health. The V call is TRBV7-2, the J call TRBJ2-7; TRBD1 agrees at 10 bases. CDR3 nucleotides: TGTGCCAGCAGCTCAGGGACAGGGGAAACCTACGAGCAGTACTTC. Amino acids: CASSSGTGETYEQYF.